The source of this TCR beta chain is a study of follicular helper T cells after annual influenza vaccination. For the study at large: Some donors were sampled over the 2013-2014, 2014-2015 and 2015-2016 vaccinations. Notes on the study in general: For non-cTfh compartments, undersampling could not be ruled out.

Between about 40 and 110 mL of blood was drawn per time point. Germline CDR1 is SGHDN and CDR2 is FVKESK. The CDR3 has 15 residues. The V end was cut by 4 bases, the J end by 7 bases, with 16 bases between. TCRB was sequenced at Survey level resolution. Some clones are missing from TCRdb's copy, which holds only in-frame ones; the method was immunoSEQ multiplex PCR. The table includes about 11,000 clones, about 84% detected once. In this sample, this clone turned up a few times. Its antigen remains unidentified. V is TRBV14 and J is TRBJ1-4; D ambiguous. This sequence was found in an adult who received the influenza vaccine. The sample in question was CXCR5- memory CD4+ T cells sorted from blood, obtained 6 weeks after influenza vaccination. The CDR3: CASSLINPAGEKLFF. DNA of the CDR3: TGTGCCAGCAGCCTAATTAACCCGGCCGGTGAAAAACTGTTTTTT.